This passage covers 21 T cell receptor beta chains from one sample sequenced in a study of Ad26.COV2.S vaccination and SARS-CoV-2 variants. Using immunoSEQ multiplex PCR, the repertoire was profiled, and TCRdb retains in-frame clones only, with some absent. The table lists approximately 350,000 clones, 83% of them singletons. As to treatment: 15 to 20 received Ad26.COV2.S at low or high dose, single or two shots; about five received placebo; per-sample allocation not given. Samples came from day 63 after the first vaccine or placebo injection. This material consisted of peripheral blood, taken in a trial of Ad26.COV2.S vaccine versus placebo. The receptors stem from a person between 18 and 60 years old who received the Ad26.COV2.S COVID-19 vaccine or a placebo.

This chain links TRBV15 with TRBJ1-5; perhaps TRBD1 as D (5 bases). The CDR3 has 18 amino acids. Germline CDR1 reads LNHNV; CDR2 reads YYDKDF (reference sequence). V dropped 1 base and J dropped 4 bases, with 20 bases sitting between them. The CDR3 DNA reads TGTGCCACCAGCAGAGCCCTTGGCGGCGCAGGGCAAAATCAGCCCCAGCATTTT. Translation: CATSRALGGAGQNQPQHF.

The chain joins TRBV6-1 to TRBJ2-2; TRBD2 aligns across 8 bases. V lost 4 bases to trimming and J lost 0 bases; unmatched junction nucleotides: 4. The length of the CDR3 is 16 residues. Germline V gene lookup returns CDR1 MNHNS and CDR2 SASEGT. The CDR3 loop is CASSGVAGSNTGELFF. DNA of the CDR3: TGTGCCAGCAGTGGAGTAGCGGGGTCGAACACCGGGGAGCTGTTTTTT.

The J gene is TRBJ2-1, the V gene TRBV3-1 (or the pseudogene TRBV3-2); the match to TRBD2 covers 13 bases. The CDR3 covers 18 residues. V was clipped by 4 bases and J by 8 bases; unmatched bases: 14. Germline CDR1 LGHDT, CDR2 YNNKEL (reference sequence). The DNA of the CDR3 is TGTGCCAGCAGCCCGGGACTAGCGGGACCCCTTGAGTATGATGAGCAGTTCTTC. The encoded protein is CASSPGLAGPLEYDEQFF.

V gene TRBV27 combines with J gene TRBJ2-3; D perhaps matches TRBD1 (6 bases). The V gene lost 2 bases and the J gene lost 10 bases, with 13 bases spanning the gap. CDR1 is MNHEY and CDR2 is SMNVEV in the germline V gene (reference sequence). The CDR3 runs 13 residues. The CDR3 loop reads CASSLLGQRAQYF. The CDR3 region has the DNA TGTGCCAGCAGTTTACTGGGACAACGGGCGCAGTATTTT.

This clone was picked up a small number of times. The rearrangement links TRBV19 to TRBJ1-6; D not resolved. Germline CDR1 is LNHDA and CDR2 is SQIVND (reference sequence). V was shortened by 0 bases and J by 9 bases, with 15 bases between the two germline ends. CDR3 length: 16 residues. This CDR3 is CASSIDRRPLGSPLHF. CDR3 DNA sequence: TGTGCCAGTAGTATAGATCGCCGCCCGCTGGGTTCACCCCTCCACTTT. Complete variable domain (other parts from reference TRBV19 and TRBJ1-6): DGGITQSPKYLFRKEGQNVTLSCEQNLNHDAMYWYRQDPGQGLRLIYYSQIVNDFQKGDIAEGYSVSREKKESFPLTVTSAQKNPTAFYLCASSIDRRPLGSPLHFGNGTRLTVT.

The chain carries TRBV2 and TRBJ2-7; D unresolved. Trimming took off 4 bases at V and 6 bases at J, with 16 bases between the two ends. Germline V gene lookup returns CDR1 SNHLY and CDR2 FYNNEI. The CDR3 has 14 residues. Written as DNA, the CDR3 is TGTGCCAGCAGTGTCAGTCAGGTTACCGGCGAGCAGTACTTC. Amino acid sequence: CASSVSQVTGEQYF.

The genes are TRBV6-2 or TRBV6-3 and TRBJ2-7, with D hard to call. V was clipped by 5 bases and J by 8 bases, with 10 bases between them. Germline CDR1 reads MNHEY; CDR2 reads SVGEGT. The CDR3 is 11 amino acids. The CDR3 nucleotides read TGTGCCAGCAGTCGCTGGGGTCAGCAGTACTTC. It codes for CASSRWGQQYF.

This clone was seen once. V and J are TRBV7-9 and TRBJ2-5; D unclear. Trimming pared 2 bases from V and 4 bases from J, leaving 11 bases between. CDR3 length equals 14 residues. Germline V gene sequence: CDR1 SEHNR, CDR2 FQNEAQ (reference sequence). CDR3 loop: CASSLPQSVETQYF. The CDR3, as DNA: TGTGCCAGCAGCTTACCGCAGTCTGTAGAGACCCAGTACTTC.

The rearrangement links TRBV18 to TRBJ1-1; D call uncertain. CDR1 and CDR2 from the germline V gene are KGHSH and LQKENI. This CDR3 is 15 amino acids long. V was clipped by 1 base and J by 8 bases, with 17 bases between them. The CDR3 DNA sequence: TGTGCCAGCTCACCACTCGGGGTCGGAGGTCTGGAAGCTTTCTTT. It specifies CASSPLGVGGLEAFF.

CDR3 sequence reads: CASRWQRNTEAFF. CDR3 DNA: TGTGCCAGCAGGTGGCAGAGGAACACTGAAGCTTTCTTT. V usage is TRBV6-5 and J usage is TRBJ1-1; D remains unclear. The V end lost 6 bases, the J end lost 1 base, and 9 bases lay between the germline ends. The CDR3 is 13 residues long. CDR1 and CDR2 from the germline V gene are MNHEY and SVGAGI.

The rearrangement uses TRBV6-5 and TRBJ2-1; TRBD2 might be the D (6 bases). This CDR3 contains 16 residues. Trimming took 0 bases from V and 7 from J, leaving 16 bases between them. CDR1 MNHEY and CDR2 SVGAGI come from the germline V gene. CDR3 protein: CASSYSPRLEGNEQFF. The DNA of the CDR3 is TGTGCCAGCAGTTACTCGCCGCGGCTGGAGGGAAATGAGCAGTTCTTC.

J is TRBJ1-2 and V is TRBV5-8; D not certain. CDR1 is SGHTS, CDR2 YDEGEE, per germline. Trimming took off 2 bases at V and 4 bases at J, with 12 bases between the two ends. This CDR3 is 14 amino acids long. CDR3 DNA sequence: TGTGCCAGCAGCTTCGCCGGACTACTCTATGGCTACACCTTC. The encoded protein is CASSFAGLLYGYTF. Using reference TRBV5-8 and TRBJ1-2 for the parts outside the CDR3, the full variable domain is EAGVTQSPTHLIKTRGQQATLRCSPISGHTSVYWYQQALGLGLQFLLWYDEGEERNRGNFPPRFSGRQFPNYSSELNVNALELEDSALYLCASSFAGLLYGYTFGSGTRLTVV.

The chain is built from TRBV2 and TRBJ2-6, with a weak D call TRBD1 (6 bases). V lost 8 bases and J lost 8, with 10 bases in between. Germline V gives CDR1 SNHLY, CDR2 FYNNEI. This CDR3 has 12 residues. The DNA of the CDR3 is TGTGCCAGCGGAGGACAGCCCAACGTCCTGACTTTC. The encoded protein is CASGGQPNVLTF. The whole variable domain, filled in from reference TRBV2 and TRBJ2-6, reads EPEVTQTPSHQVTQMGQEVILRCVPISNHLYFYWYRQILGQKVEFLVSFYNNEISEKSEIFDDQFSVERPDGSNFTLKIRSTKLEDSAMYFCASGGQPNVLTFGAGSRLTVL.

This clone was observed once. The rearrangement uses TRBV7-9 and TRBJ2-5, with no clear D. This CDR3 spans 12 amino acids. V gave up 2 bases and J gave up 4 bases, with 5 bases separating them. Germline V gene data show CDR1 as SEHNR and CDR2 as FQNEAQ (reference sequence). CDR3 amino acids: CASSLRSETQYF. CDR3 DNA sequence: TGTGCCAGCAGCTTAAGGTCAGAGACCCAGTACTTC.

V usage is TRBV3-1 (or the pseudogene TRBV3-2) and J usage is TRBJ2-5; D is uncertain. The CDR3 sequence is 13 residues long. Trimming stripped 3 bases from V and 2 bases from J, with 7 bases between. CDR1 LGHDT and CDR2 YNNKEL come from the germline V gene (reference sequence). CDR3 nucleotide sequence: TGTGCCAGCAGCCAGTACTCACAAGAGACCCAGTACTTC. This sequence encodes CASSQYSQETQYF.

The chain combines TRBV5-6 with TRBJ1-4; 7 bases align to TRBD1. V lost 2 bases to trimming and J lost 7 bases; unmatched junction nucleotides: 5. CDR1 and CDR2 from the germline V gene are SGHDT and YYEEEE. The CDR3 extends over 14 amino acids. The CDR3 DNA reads TGTGCCAGCAGCTTCGGAGGGGGCTTTGAAAAACTGTTTTTT. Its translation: CASSFGGGFEKLFF.

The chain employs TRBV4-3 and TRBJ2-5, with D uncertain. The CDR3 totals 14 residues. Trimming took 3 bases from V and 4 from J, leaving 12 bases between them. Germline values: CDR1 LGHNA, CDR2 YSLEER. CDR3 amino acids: CASSHLGYGETQYF. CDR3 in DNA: TGCGCCAGCAGCCACCTAGGGTACGGAGAGACCCAGTACTTC.

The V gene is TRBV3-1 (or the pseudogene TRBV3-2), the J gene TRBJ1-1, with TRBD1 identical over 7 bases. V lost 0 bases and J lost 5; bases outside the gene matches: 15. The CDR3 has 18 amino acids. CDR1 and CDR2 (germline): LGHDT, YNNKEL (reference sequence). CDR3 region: CASSQEQEGAIGLTEAFF. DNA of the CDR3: TGTGCCAGCAGCCAAGAGCAGGAGGGGGCAATCGGATTAACTGAAGCTTTCTTT.

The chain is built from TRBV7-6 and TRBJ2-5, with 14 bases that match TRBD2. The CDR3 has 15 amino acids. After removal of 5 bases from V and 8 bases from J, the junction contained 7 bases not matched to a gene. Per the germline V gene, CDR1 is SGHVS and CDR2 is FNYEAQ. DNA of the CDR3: TGTGCCAGCAGCCGGGGGGGACTAGCGGGAGCAACCCAGTACTTC. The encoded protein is CASSRGGLAGATQYF.

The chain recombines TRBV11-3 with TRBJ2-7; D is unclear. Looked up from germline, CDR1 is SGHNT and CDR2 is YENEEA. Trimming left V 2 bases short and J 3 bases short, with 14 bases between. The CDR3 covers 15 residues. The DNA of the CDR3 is TGTGCCAGCAGCTTAATGGGCACCCAGAACTACGAGCAGTACTTC. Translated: CASSLMGTQNYEQYF.

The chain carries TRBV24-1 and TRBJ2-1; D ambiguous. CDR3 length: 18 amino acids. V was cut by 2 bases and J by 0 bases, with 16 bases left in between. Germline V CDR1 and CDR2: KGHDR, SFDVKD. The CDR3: CATSDSFPQLASYNEQFF. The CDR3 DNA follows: TGTGCCACCAGTGATTCGTTTCCTCAACTCGCCTCCTACAATGAGCAGTTCTTC.